The clone carrying this T cell receptor beta chain was counted only a few times. No antigen is known for it. For the second PCR, which ran for roughly 6 to 12 cycles, a sample-barcoded 5' primer and a J-beta primer mix were used. Every cDNA was tagged by a template-switch adaptor with 12 random nucleotides. TCRdb fed the 5' RACE reads into MiXCR, producing one record per CDR3 protein. In the table there are around 1,500,000 distinct CDR3 sequences, roughly 40% of which are singletons. CDR3 length equals 15 residues. The V and J ends lost 5 bases and 6 bases, in that order; junction bases with no gene match: 9. Looked up from germline, CDR1 is SEHNR and CDR2 is FQNEAQ (reference sequence). The source of the sample is a study of blood T cells in healthy people across ages. Study-level findings and limits: Aged donors had fewer naive CD4+ cells and lower diversity than long-lived donors.

Investigators took roughly 9.5 milliliters of peripheral blood from every donor. Each sample provided at least 5 micrograms of extracted total RNA. The sequencing input was blood. The receptor comes from a woman aged 18-30 years in good health. The J gene is TRBJ2-1, the V gene TRBV7-9; TRBD2 matches at 8 bases. The CDR3 region is CASSVGLVRGNEQFF. The CDR3 nucleotides are TGTGCCAGCAGCGTGGGACTAGTAAGGGGCAATGAGCAGTTCTTC.